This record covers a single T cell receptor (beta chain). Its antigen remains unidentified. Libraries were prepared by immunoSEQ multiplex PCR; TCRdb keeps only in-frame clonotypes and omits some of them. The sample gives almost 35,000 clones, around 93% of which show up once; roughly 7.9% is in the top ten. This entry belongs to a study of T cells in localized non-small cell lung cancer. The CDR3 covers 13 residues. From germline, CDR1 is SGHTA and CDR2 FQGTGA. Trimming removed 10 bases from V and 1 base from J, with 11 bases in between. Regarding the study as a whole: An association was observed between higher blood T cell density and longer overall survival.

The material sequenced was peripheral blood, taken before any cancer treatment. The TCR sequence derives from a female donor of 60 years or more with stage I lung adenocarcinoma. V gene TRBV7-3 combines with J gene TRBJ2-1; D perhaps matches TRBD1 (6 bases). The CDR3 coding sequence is TGTGCCAACCCGGGACAATCCTACAATGAGCAGTTCTTC. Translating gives CANPGQSYNEQFF.